This T cell receptor (beta chain) was recovered during a study of blood T cell repertoires in COVID-19. Looking at the study overall: Spain, Italy and the United States supplied samples that represented acute and convalescent COVID-19.

V lost 8 bases, J lost 12 bases, and 18 bases stayed unmatched. The CDR3 covers 15 residues. The germline CDR1 and CDR2 sequences are LGHDT and YNNKEL (reference sequence). In the original workflow: Amplification with reference gene primers provided the estimates of nucleated cell counts. Some clones are missing from TCRdb's copy, which holds only in-frame ones; the method was immunoSEQ multiplex PCR. From that table come the V and J calls and clone size; the DNA was used to work out D and trimming. The sample lists roughly 440,000 clones, 70% to 90% occurring once. The gene calls are TRBV3-1 (or the pseudogene TRBV3-2) and TRBJ2-1; 8 nucleotides agree with TRBD2. Material for sequencing was peripheral blood. The receptor comes from a woman aged 50 to 60 with COVID-19, enrolled during active disease. Here the CDR3 reads CASSRGAGGGDGQFF. CDR3 coding DNA: TGTGCCAGCTCACGCGGGGCGGGGGGAGGCGATGGGCAGTTCTTC.